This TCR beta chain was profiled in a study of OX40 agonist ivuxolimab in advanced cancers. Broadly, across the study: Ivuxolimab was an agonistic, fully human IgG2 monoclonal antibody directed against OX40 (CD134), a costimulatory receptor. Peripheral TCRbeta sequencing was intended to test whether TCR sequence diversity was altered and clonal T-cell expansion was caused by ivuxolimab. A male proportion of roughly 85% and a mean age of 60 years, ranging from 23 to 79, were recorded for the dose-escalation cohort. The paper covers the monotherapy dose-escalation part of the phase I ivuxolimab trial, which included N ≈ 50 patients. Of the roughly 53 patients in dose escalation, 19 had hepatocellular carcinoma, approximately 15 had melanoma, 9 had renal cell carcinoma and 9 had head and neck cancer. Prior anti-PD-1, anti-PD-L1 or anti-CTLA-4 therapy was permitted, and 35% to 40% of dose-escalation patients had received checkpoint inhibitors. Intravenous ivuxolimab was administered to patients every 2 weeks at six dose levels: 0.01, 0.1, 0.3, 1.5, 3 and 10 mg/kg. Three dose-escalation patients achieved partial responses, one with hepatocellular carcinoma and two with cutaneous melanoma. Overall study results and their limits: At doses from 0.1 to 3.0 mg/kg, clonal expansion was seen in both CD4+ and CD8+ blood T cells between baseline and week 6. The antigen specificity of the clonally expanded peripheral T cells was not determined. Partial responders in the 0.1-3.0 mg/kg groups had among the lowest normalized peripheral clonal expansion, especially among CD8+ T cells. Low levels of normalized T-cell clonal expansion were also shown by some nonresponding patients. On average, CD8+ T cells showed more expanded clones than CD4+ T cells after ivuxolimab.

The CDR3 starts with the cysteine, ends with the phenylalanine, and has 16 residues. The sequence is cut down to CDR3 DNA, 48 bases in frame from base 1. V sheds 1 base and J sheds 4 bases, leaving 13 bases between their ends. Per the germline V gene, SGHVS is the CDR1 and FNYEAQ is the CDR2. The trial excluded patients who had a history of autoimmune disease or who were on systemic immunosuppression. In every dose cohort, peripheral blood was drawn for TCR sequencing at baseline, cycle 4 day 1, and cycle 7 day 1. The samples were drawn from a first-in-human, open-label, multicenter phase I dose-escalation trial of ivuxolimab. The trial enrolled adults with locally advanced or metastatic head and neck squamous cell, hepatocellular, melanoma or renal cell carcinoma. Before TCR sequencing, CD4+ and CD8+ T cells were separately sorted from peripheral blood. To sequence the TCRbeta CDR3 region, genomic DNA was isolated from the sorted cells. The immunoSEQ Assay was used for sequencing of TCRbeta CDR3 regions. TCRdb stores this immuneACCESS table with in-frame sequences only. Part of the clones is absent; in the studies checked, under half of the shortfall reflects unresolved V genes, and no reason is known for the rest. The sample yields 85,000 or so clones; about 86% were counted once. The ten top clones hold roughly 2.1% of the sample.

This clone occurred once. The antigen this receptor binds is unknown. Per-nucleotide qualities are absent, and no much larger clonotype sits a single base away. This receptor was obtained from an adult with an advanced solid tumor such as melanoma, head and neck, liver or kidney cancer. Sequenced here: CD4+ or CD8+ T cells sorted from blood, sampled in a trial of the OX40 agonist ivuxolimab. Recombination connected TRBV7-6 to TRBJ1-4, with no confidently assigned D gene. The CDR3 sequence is CASSLDNGLFNEKLFF. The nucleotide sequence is TGTGCCAGCAGCTTAGACAATGGACTATTTAATGAAAAACTGTTTTTT.